Below, 15 T cell receptor beta chains from the same sample are listed, as sequenced in a study of blood T cell repertoires in COVID-19. Data came from immunoSEQ multiplex PCR; TCRdb stores just in-frame clones and leaves some out. Here the sample spans 50,000 to 60,000 clones, about 82% being singletons. Source material: peripheral blood. The receptors derive from a human donor in a cohort sampled during active COVID-19.

The chain uses TRBV28 and TRBJ2-1, with 8 bases aligning to TRBD1. CDR3 length: 14 residues. The V and J ends lost 8 bases and 5 bases, in that order; junction bases with no gene match: 8. In germline, CDR1 is MDHEN, CDR2 SYDVKM. The CDR3 sequence is CASVDRGYDNEQFF. DNA of the CDR3: TGTGCCAGCGTCGACAGGGGATATGACAATGAGCAGTTCTTC.

The table lists this clone with a count of one. The V and J genes are TRBV18 and TRBJ2-7; D is possibly TRBD1 (6 bases). The germline V gene has CDR1 KGHSH and CDR2 LQKENI. Trimming left V 3 bases short and J 5 bases short, with 14 bases between. CDR3 size: 14 residues. In DNA, the CDR3 is TGTGCCAGCTCACCGAACTACGACAGGAACGAGCAGTACTTC. Its translation is CASSPNYDRNEQYF.

The chain carries TRBV25-1 and TRBJ2-5; 8 bases agree with TRBD1. CDR1 MGHDK and CDR2 SYGVNS come from the germline V gene. Trimming at V came to 6 bases and at J to 1 base, leaving 4 bases not matched to a gene. This CDR3 comprises 14 residues. The chain's CDR3 is CASRGTGGQETQYF. The CDR3 DNA is TGTGCCAGCAGAGGCACAGGGGGCCAAGAGACCCAGTACTTC. Drawing the rest from reference TRBV25-1 and TRBJ2-5, the complete variable domain is EADIYQTPRYLVIGTGKKITLECSQTMGHDKMYWYQQDPGMELHLIHYSYGVNSTEKGDLSSESTVSRIRTEHFPLTLESARPSHTSQYLCASRGTGGQETQYFGPGTRLLVL.

J is TRBJ1-1 and V is TRBV5-1, with D perhaps TRBD1 (5 bases). This CDR3 is built from 18 residues. The ends were cut back, 0 bases at V and 3 bases at J, with 21 bases in the middle. Germline V gene lookup returns CDR1 SGHRS and CDR2 YFSETQ. CDR3 bases: TGCGCCAGCAGCTTGGAAGGTATGGCAGGGAGGTGGGACACTGAAGCTTTCTTT. Translating gives CASSLEGMAGRWDTEAFF.

The count of this clone is one. CDR3: CATKGTGVRNEQFF. The CDR3 DNA reads TGTGCCACTAAGGGGACAGGAGTAAGGAATGAGCAGTTCTTC. This sequence joins TRBV19 and TRBJ2-1; TRBD1 matches 8 bases. CDR3 length: 14 residues. The junction had 12 bases not matched to a gene; V was cut back by 10 bases and J by 7 bases. The germline gives CDR1 LNHDA, CDR2 SQIVND (reference sequence).

The gene calls are TRBV11-2 and TRBJ2-4; D is unresolved. Trimming left V 5 bases short and J 0 bases short, with 14 bases between. Looked up from germline, CDR1 is SGHAT and CDR2 is FQNNGV. The CDR3 covers 16 residues. The CDR3 nucleotides read TGTGCCAGCAGCCTCTTGGCAGGCCTAGCCAAAAACATTCAGTACTTC. Residues: CASSLLAGLAKNIQYF.

The chain employs TRBV9 and TRBJ1-6, with D perhaps matching TRBD1 (5 bases). In germline, CDR1 is SGDLS, CDR2 YYNGEE. The ends were cut back, 4 bases at V and 12 bases at J, with 14 bases in the middle. The CDR3 totals 13 residues. The chain's CDR3 is CASSTRDRGPLHF. The CDR3 DNA reads as TGTGCCAGCAGCACCAGGGATAGGGGACCCCTCCACTTT.

The chain uses TRBV19 and TRBJ1-1, with D possibly TRBD1 on 6 matching bases. This CDR3 comprises 17 residues. From germline, CDR1 is LNHDA and CDR2 SQIVND (reference sequence). Trimming took off 7 bases at V and 0 bases at J, with 21 bases between the two ends. The CDR3 sequence: CASTPYSTGPMNTEAFF. The DNA for the CDR3 is TGTGCCAGTACCCCCTACTCGACAGGACCCATGAACACTGAAGCTTTCTTT.

The chain combines TRBV6-5 with TRBJ2-1, with 8 bases identical to TRBD1. This CDR3 contains 14 residues. Trimming at V came to 7 bases and at J to 5 bases, leaving 7 bases not matched to a gene. Germline V lookup: CDR1 MNHEY, CDR2 SVGAGI. Here the CDR3 DNA reads TGTGCCAGCAAGCCGGGACAGGCGAACAATGAGCAGTTCTTC. This gives the protein CASKPGQANNEQFF.

The J gene is TRBJ1-6, the V gene TRBV6-5; possible D gene TRBD1, 6 bases. Germline values: CDR1 MNHEY, CDR2 SVGAGI. The CDR3 runs 16 residues. The ends were cut back, 2 bases at V and 5 bases at J, with 13 bases in the middle. CDR3 sequence: CASSYKPGQDNSPLHF. CDR3 nucleotides: TGTGCCAGCAGTTACAAGCCGGGACAAGATAATTCACCCCTCCACTTT.

This clone has a handful of counts. This chain connects TRBV11-2 to TRBJ2-4; D not certain. Trimming removed 4 bases from V and 0 bases from J, with 13 bases in between. The V gene's germline CDR1 is SGHAT and CDR2 FQNNGV. This CDR3 spans 16 amino acids. CDR3 sequence (DNA): TGTGCCAGCAGCTCTAGTAAGCTCTTAGCCAAAAACATTCAGTACTTC. This encodes CASSSSKLLAKNIQYF. The full variable domain, with the rest looked up from reference TRBV11-2 and TRBJ2-4, is EAGVAQSPRYKIIEKRQSVAFWCNPISGHATLYWYQQILGQGPKLLIQFQNNGVVDDSQLPKDRFSAERLKGVDSTLKIQPAKLEDSAVYLCASSSSKLLAKNIQYFGAGTRLSVL.

The chain joins TRBV6-5 to TRBJ2-7, with 8 bases fitting TRBD1. From germline, CDR1 is MNHEY and CDR2 SVGAGI. The junction had 6 bases not matched to a gene; V was cut back by 7 bases and J by 1 base. This CDR3 has 14 residues. The CDR3 loop reads CASTRGQGSYEQYF. Written as DNA, the CDR3 is TGTGCCAGCACCCGAGGACAGGGTTCCTACGAGCAGTACTTC.

This clone was recorded only once. The V and J genes are TRBV28 and TRBJ1-5, with TRBD1 as a possible D gene (5 bases). The germline V gene encodes CDR1 MDHEN and CDR2 SYDVKM. Trimming left V 7 bases short and J 4 bases short, with 20 bases between. The CDR3 runs 16 residues. Here the CDR3 reads CASILTEGQVNQPQHF. Here the CDR3 DNA reads TGTGCCAGCATCCTAACGGAGGGGCAGGTTAATCAGCCCCAGCATTTT.

The rearrangement links TRBV10-3 to TRBJ2-1; D is perhaps TRBD1 (5 bases). Germline V gene data show CDR1 as ENHRY and CDR2 as SYGVKD. V gave up 10 bases and J gave up 0 bases, with 13 bases separating them. The CDR3 is made up of 14 amino acids. The CDR3 coding sequence is TGTGCCAGCACAGGAACAGACTCCTACAATGAGCAGTTCTTC. Translated, it gives CASTGTDSYNEQFF.

This clone has just one count. The gene calls are TRBV19 and TRBJ2-4, with D possibly being TRBD1 (5 bases). V lost 3 bases, J lost 1 base, and 7 bases lay in between. The germline V gene has CDR1 LNHDA and CDR2 SQIVND (reference sequence). There are 14 residues in the CDR3. CDR3 DNA sequence: TGTGCCAGTAGTATTGACAGCGCCAAAAACATTCAGTACTTC. It encodes CASSIDSAKNIQYF.